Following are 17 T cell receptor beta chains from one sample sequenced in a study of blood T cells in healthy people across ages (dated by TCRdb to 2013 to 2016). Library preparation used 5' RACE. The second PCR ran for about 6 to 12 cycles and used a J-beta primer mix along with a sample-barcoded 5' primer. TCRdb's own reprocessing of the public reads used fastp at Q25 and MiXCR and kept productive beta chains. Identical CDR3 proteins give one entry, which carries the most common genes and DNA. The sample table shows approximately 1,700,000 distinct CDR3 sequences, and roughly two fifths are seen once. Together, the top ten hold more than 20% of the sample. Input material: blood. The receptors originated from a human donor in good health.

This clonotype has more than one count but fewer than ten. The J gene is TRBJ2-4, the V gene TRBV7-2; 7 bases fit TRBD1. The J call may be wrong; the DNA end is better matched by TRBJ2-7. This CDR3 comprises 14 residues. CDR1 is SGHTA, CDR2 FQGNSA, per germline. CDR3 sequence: CASSLRQGEGEQYF. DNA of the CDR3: TGTGCCAGCAGCTTAAGGCAGGGGGAAGGCGAGCAGTACTTC.

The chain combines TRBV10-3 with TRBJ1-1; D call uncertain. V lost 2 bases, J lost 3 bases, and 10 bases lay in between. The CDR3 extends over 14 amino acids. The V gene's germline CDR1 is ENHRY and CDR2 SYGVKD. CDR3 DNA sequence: TGTGCCATCAGTGAGGAGGCATCCTACACTGAAGCTTTCTTT. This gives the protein CAISEEASYTEAFF.

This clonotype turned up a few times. The CDR3 is CASSFVFSGGYTF. Here the CDR3 DNA reads TGTGCCAGCAGTTTTGTGTTCAGTGGTGGCTACACCTTC. The rearrangement uses TRBV12-3 or TRBV12-4 and TRBJ1-2; D is unresolved. CDR3 length: 13 residues. Trimming removed 3 bases at V and 7 bases at J, with 12 bases between.

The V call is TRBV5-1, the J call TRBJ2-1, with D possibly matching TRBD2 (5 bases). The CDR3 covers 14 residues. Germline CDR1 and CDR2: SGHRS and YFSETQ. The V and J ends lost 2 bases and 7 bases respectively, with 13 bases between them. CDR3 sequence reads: CASSFYGVGNEQFF. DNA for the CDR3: TGCGCCAGCAGCTTCTACGGGGTGGGGAATGAGCAGTTCTTC.

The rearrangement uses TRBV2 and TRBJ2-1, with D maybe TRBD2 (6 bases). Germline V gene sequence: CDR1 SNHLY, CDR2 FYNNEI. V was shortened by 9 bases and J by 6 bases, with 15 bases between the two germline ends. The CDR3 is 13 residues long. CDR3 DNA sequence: TGTGCCAGGACTAGGCTCCGAGGCAATGAGCAGTTCTTC. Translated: CARTRLRGNEQFF.

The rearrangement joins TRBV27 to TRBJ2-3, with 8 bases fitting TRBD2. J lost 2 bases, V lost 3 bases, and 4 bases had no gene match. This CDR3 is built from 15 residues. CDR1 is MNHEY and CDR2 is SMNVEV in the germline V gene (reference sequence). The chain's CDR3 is CASSLVSGATDTQYF. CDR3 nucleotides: TGTGCCAGCAGTTTGGTTAGCGGGGCCACAGATACGCAGTATTTT.

CDR3 residues: CASSPLAIQETQYF. CDR3 coding DNA: TGTGCCAGCAGCCCACTAGCGATCCAAGAGACCCAGTACTTC. This rearrangement joins TRBV5-6 to TRBJ2-5; 7 bases are a match to TRBD2. J gave up 1 base and V 4 bases, and 4 bases lay outside the gene matches. The germline V gene has CDR1 SGHDT and CDR2 YYEEEE. The CDR3 has 14 residues.

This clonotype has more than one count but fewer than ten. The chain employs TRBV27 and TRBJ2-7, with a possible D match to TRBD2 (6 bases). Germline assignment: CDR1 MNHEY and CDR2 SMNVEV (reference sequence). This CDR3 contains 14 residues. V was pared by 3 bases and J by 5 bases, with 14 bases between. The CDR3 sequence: CASSFAGGMNEQYF. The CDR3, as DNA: TGTGCCAGCAGTTTTGCCGGGGGTATGAACGAGCAGTACTTC.

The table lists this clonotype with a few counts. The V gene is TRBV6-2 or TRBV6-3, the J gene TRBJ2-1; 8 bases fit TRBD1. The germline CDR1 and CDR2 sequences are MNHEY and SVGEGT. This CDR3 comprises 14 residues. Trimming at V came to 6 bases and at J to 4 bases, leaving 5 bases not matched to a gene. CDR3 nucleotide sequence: TGTGCCAGCAGACCCACAGGGGGATACAATGAGCAGTTCTTC. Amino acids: CASRPTGGYNEQFF.

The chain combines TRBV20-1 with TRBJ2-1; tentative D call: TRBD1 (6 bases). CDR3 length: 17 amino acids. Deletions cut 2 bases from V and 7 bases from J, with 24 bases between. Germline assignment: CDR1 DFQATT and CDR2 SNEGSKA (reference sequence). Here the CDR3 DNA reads TGCAGTGCTAGATCAACCGGGACACAACGTTATTGGAATGAGCAGTTCTTC. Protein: CSARSTGTQRYWNEQFF.

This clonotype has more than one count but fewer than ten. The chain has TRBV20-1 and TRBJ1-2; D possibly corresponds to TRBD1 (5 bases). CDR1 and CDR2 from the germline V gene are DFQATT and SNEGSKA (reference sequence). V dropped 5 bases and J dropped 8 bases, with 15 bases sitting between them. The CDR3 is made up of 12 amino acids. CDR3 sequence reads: CSADGQEHGYTF. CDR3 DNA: TGCAGTGCTGACGGACAAGAGCACGGCTACACCTTC.

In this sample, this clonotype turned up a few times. The CDR3 loop reads CASSLASGQGYGYTF. The CDR3 DNA reads TGTGCCAGCAGCTTAGCGTCAGGGCAAGGCTATGGCTACACCTTC. The chain has TRBV7-2 and TRBJ1-2, with D perhaps TRBD1 (5 bases). V was shortened by 0 bases and J by 4 bases, with 12 bases between the two germline ends. This CDR3 is 15 amino acids long. Germline loops: CDR1 SGHTA, CDR2 FQGNSA.

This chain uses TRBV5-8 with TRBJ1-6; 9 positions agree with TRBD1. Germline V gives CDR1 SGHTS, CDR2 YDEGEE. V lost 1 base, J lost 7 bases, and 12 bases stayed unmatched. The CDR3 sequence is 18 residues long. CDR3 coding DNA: TGTGCCAGCAGCTTGAAAGACAGGGGGGCTGGGTGGAATTCACCCCTCCACTTT. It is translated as CASSLKDRGAGWNSPLHF.

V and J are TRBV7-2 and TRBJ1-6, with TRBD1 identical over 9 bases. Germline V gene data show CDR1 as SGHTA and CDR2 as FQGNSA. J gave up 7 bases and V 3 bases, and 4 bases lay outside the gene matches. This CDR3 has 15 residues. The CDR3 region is CASSLGTGTNSPLHF. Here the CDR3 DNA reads TGTGCCAGCAGCTTGGGGACAGGGACAAATTCACCCCTCCACTTT. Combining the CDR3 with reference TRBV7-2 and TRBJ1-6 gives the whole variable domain GAGVSQSPSNKVTEKGKDVELRCDPISGHTALYWYRQSLGQGLEFLIYFQGNSAPDKSGLPSDRFSAERTGGSVSTLTIQRTQQEDSAVYLCASSLGTGTNSPLHFGNGTRLTVT.

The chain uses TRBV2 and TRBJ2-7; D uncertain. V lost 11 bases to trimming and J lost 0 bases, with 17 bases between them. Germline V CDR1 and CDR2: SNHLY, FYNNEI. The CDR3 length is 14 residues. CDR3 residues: CAGKIEQTSYEQYF. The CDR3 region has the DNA TGTGCCGGCAAGATTGAACAGACCTCCTACGAGCAGTACTTC. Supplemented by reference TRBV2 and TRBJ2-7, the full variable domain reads EPEVTQTPSHQVTQMGQEVILRCVPISNHLYFYWYRQILGQKVEFLVSFYNNEISEKSEIFDDQFSVERPDGSNFTLKIRSTKLEDSAMYFCAGKIEQTSYEQYFGPGTRLTVT.

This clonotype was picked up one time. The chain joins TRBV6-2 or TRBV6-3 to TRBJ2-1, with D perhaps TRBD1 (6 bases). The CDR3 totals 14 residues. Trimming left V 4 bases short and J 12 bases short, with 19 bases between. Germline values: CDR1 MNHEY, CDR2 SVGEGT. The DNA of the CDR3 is TGTGCCAGCAGTTCCTATTCTCGTCAGGGGCGGCAGTTCTTC. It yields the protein CASSSYSRQGRQFF.

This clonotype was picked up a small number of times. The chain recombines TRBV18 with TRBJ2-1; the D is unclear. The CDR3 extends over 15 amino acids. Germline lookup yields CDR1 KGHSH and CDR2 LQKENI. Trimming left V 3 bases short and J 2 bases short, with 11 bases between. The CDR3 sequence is CASSPPSGAYNEQFF. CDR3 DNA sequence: TGTGCCAGCTCACCTCCTAGTGGGGCCTACAATGAGCAGTTCTTC. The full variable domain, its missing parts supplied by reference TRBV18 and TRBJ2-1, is NAGVMQNPRHLVRRRGQEARLRCSPMKGHSHVYWYRQLPEEGLKFMVYLQKENIIDESGMPKERFSAEFPKEGPSILRIQQVVRGDSAAYFCASSPPSGAYNEQFFGPGTRLTVL.